This section outlines one T cell receptor (beta chain) sequence together with its context. The target antigen is unknown. Some clones are missing from TCRdb's copy, which holds only in-frame ones; the method was immunoSEQ multiplex PCR. In the table there are about 86,000 clones, about 88% of which are singletons. This CDR3 has 16 amino acids. V dropped 0 bases and J dropped 1 base, with 12 bases sitting between them. The data belong to a study of graft-versus-host responses after intestinal transplantation. Study details: Among the recipients, transplants were multivisceral, liver-intestinal, or isolated intestinal. General study findings and limits: Researchers found peak circulating GvH clone levels linked to early post-transplant HvG declines.

The V call is TRBV23-1, the J call TRBJ1-1; possible D gene TRBD1, 6 bases. TRBV23-1 is treated as an ORF (open reading frame) with a function not yet certain. This material consisted of unstimulated CD4+ T cells sorted from spleen or lymph node cells, taken before transplant. This TCR derives from a human donor who was the organ donor for an intestinal transplant. CDR3 residues: CASSQSRGQSNTEAFF. In DNA form, the CDR3 reads TGCGCCAGCAGTCAATCGAGGGGACAATCGAACACTGAAGCTTTCTTT.